In its sample, the clone carrying this T cell receptor beta chain was seen many times. As yet, its antigen is unknown. Thyroid ultrasound and orbital computed tomography, with clinical symptoms and serum thyroxine and TRAb, informed diagnoses. Fresh peripheral blood, roughly 10 ml, was the source of the PBMCs. The entry originates in a study of T cells in Graves' hyperthyroidism and ophthalmopathy. General observations from the study: In validation, the model predicted ophthalmopathy. These predictions came a median roughly 6 months before onset.

V lost 8 bases to trimming and J lost 3 bases, with 14 bases between them. CDR3 length: 13 residues. The V gene's germline CDR1 is ENHRY and CDR2 SYGVKD. Amplification yielded TCR beta CDR3 regions, with RNA transcripts as the source. In the first-round RT-PCR of the TCR CDR3, the HTBI primer set was used. Each CDR3 protein gets one entry after TCRdb re-called the multiplex PCR reads with MiXCR. Of hundreds of thousands of distinct CDR3 sequences listed, 35% to 40% are singletons. The chain combines TRBV10-3 with TRBJ2-7, with no clear D. The TCR comes from a man aged 18 to 30 with Graves' hyperthyroidism. The sequencing input was blood. The CDR3 DNA reads as TGTGCCATCGGATATGGGTCTGACTACGAGCAGTACTTC. Encoded protein: CAIGYGSDYEQYF.